The present T cell receptor (beta chain) was sequenced within a study of blood T cell repertoires in COVID-19 (dated by TCRdb to 2018 to 2021). Background for the entire study: The collaborator samples originated in the United States, Italy and Spain and spanned the acute and convalescent phases of COVID-19. The prospective study material was composed of cDNA or gDNA derived from T cells, B-cell-depleted T cells, or PBMCs. Deeply sampled blood TCRbeta repertoires from subjects exposed to, actively infected with, or recovered from COVID-19 were included in the dataset. The repertoires were made available in a free public database intended to serve as a resource for research on the immune response to SARS-CoV-2. The samples were drawn from the first 160 participants of the ongoing ImmuneRACE study and from 1,254 subjects provided by 6 global collaborators. The sample metadata nearly always contained a de-identified subject ID, COVID-19 status, age in years and sex. HLA class I and class II types, where available, came from metadata supplied by the sample provider rather than from assay-based typing. Study-wide conclusions, independent of this receptor: The quantity of clinical and demographic metadata differed by source and by participant and was supplied without curation.

Of note for this clone: Its antigen remains undetermined. Within one base of it there is no much larger clone, and no base qualities were kept.

Trimming at the junction amounts to 2 bases on V and 0 bases on J, and the germline ends lie 17 bases apart. For CDR1 and CDR2, the germline V gene (reference sequence) lists GTSNPN and SVGIG. CDR3 length: 17 amino acids, cysteine to phenylalanine. Only the CDR3 DNA is retained, 51 bases long and in frame from the first base. Enrolling through a virtual design, the prospective study's participants ranged in age from roughly 18 to 90 years and lived across 24 United States geographic areas. In the prospective study, participants were assigned to cohorts based on the clinical history participants reported in a screening survey and a study questionnaire. ImmuneRACE Cohort 3 recovered participants were defined by two consecutive negative NP/OP PCR tests, healthcare professional clearance, or symptom resolution. In the prospective study, whole blood, serum and a nasopharyngeal or oropharyngeal swab were collected from each participant by mobile phlebotomists. Participants in the prospective study had the option to provide additional blood draws and questionnaires over a roughly 2-month period. Prospective study blood samples were shipped either frozen or at room temperature before DNA extraction.

TCRbeta CDR3 regions were amplified from genomic DNA using the immunoSEQ Assay, a bias-controlled multiplex PCR. Under the source paper's analysis protocol: Nucleated cell counts per sample were estimated from amplification of reference gene primers within the assay. To quantify the absolute abundance of each unique TCRbeta CDR3 rearrangement, sequence reads were collapsed and filtered. For each sample, productive Simpson clonality was calculated by taking the square root of Simpson's diversity index across productive rearrangements. The source is immuneACCESS, and TCRdb retained only in-frame sequences with V and J called. Part of the clones is not carried over; for the studies checked, unresolved V genes explain less than half of this, and the remainder is unexplained. The V and J calls and clone size are taken from that table; D and trimming were inferred from the DNA. In all, the sample holds 280,000 or so clones, and 87% of those were seen once. Of the sample, under 7% is held by the ten largest clones.

The clonotype originates from a woman aged 35 to 49 who had recovered from COVID-19. The source material was PBMCs or T cells enriched from blood (not recorded which). The rearranged segments are TRBV30 and TRBJ2-4; a tentative D match to TRBD2 spans 6 bases. The CDR3 region: CAWSRLARNLAKNIQYF. The nucleotide sequence reads TGTGCCTGGAGTAGGCTAGCGCGTAACCTAGCCAAAAACATTCAGTACTTC.